This TCR beta chain was captured in a study of post-analysis software for immune sequencing data. Study results and limitations: The study found TRBV5-6, TRBV5-1 and TRBV20-1 among 5 or 6 TRBV segments more frequent in patients than controls.

As for this clonotype: As yet, its antigen is unknown.

The CDR3 is made up of 13 amino acids. In germline, CDR1 is MDHEN, CDR2 SYDVKM. V was cut by 5 bases and J by 6 bases, with 13 bases left in between. Prepared TCR beta cDNA libraries contained unique molecular identifiers. TCRdb itself ran the PCR reads through MiXCR, one entry per CDR3 protein. The sample includes 500,000 to 600,000 distinct CDR3 sequences, roughly 45% of them seen just once. Sequencing was performed on blood. This sequence originates from a girl aged 10-17 years with multiple sclerosis. The J gene is TRBJ1-2, the V gene TRBV28, with no clear D. The CDR3 DNA reads as TGTGCCAGCAGTCCCGACACCCTAGATGGCTACACCTTC. Protein sequence: CASSPDTLDGYTF.